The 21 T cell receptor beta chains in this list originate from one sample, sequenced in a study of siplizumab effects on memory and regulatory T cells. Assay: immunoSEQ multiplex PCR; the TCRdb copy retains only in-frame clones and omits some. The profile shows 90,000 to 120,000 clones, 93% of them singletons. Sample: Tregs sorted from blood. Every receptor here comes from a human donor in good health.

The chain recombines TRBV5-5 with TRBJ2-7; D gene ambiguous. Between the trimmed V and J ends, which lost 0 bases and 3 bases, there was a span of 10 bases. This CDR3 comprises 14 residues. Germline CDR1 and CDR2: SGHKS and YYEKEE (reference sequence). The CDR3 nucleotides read TGTGCCAGCAGCTTGGCCCAGTCGATCTACGAGCAGTACTTC. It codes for CASSLAQSIYEQYF.

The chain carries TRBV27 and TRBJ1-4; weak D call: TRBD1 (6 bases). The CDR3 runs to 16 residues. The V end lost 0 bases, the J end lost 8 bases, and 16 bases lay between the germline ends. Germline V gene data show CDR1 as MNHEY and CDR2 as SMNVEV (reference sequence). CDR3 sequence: CASSLSLGGAWEKLFF. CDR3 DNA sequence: TGTGCCAGCAGTTTATCTCTAGGGGGGGCATGGGAAAAACTGTTTTTT.

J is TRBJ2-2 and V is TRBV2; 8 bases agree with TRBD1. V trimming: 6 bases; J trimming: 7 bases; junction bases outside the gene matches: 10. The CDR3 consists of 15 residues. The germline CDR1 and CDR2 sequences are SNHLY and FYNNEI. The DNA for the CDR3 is TGTGCCAGCAGGGCCGGGACAGGCAAGGTCGGGGAGCTGTTTTTT. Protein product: CASRAGTGKVGELFF.

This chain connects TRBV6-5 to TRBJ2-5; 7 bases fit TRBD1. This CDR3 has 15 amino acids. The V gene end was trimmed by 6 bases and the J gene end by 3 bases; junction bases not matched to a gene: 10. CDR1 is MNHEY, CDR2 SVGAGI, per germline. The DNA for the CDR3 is TGTGCCAGCAGGTTCGGGACAGCGAAAGAAGAGACCCAGTACTTC. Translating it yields CASRFGTAKEETQYF.

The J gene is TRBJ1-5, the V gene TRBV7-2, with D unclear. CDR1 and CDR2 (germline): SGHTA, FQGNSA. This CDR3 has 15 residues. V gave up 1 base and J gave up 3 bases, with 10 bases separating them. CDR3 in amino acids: CASSLDSATNQPQHF. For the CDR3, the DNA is TGTGCCAGCAGCTTAGACTCCGCAACCAATCAGCCCCAGCATTTT.

This CDR3 is CASSLVFRSGLMAEAFF. The CDR3 DNA reads as TGTGCCAGCAGCTTGGTGTTTAGGTCAGGGTTGATGGCTGAAGCTTTCTTT. V and J are TRBV7-2 and TRBJ1-1; tentatively, D is TRBD1 (5 bases). The CDR3 is 17 residues long. Trimming cost V 3 bases and J 6 bases, with 23 bases left between them. CDR1 and CDR2 (germline): SGHTA, FQGNSA. The complete variable domain, with remaining parts taken from reference TRBV7-2 and TRBJ1-1, reads GAGVSQSPSNKVTEKGKDVELRCDPISGHTALYWYRQSLGQGLEFLIYFQGNSAPDKSGLPSDRFSAERTGGSVSTLTIQRTQQEDSAVYLCASSLVFRSGLMAEAFFGQGTRLTVV.

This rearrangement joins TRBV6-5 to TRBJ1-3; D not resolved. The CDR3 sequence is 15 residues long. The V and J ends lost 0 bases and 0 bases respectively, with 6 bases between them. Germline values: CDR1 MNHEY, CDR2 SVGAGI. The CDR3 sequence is CASSYSLGSGNTIYF. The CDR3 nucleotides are TGTGCCAGCAGTTACTCGTTGGGCTCTGGAAACACCATATATTTT.

The CDR3: CASSPGQRYEQYF. Here the CDR3 DNA reads TGTGCCAGTAGTCCCGGACAGCGCTACGAGCAGTACTTC. The genes are TRBV19 and TRBJ2-7; maybe TRBD1 (6 bases). Trimming cost V 5 bases and J 3 bases, with 11 bases left between them. Germline CDR1 is LNHDA and CDR2 is SQIVND (reference sequence). The CDR3 contains 13 residues.

The chain's CDR3 is CASSPQLHGYTF. The CDR3 bases are TGTGCCAGCTCACCGCAGCTTCATGGCTACACCTTC. The chain carries TRBV18 and TRBJ1-2; D call uncertain. CDR1 and CDR2 from the germline V gene are KGHSH and LQKENI. The CDR3 runs 12 residues. V was trimmed by 3 bases and J by 6 bases, leaving 8 bases between them.

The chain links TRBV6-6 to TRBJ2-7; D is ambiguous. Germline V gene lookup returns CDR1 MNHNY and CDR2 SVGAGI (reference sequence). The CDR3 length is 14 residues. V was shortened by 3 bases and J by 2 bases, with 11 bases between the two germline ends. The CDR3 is CASSYLEIPYEQYF. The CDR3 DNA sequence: TGTGCCAGCAGTTATTTGGAGATTCCCTACGAGCAGTACTTC.

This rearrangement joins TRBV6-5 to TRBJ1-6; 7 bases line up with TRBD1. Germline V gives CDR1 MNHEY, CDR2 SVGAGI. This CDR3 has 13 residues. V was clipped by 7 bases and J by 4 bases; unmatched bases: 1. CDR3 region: CASMGQYNSPLHF. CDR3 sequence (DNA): TGTGCCAGCATGGGACAGTATAATTCACCCCTCCACTTT.

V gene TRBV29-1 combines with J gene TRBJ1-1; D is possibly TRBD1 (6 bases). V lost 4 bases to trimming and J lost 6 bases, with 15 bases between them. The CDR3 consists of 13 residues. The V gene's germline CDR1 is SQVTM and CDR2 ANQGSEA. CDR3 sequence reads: CSVVRGAVAEAFF. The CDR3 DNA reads TGCAGCGTTGTCCGGGGGGCCGTCGCTGAAGCTTTCTTT. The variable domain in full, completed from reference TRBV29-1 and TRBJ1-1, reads SAVISQKPSRDICQRGTSLTIQCQVDSQVTMMFWYRQQPGQSLTLIATANQGSEATYESGFVIDKFPISRPNLTFSTLTVSNMSPEDSSIYLCSVVRGAVAEAFFGQGTRLTVV.

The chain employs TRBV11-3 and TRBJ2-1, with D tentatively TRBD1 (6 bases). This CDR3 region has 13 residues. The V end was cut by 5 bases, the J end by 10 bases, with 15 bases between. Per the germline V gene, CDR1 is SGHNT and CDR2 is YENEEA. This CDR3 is CASSRDQRGEQFF. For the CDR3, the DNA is TGTGCCAGCAGCCGGGACCAGAGGGGGGAGCAGTTCTTC.

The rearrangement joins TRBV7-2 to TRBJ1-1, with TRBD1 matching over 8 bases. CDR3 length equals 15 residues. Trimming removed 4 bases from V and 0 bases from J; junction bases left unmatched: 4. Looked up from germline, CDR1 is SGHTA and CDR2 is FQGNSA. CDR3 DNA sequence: TGTGCCAGCAGCTCCGCAGGGGGCGTGAACACTGAAGCTTTCTTT. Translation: CASSSAGGVNTEAFF.

The CDR3 nucleotides are TGTGCCAGCTCTCACAGGTCGTCGAACACCGGGGAGCTGTTTTTT. Amino acids: CASSHRSSNTGELFF. The chain recombines TRBV18 with TRBJ2-2, with a weak D call TRBD1 (5 bases). Trimming left V 6 bases short and J 0 bases short, with 11 bases between. CDR1 is KGHSH, CDR2 LQKENI, per germline. The CDR3 is 15 amino acids.

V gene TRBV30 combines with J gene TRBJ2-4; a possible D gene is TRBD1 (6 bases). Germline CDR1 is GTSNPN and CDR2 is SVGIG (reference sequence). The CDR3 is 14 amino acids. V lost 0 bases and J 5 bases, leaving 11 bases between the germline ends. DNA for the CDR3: TGTGCCTGGAGTGTACTGGGGGCCCAAAACATTCAGTACTTC. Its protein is CAWSVLGAQNIQYF.

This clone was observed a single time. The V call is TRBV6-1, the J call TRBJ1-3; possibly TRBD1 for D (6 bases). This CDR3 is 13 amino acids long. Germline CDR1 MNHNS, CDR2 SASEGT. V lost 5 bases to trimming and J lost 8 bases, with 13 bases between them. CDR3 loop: CASSTTGRDTIYF. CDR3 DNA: TGTGCCAGCAGTACGACAGGCCGGGACACCATATATTTT.

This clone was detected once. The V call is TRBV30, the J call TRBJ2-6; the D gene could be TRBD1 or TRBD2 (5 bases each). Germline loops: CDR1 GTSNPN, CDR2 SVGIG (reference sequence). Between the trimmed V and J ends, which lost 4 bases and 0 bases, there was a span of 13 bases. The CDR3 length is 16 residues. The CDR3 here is CAWISGDHSGANVLTF. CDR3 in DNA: TGTGCCTGGATTTCCGGGGACCACTCTGGGGCCAACGTCCTGACTTTC.

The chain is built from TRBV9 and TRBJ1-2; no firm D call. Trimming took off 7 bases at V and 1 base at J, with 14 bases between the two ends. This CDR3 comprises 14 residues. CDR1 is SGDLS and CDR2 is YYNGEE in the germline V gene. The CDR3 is CASDRGPLNYGYTF. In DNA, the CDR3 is TGTGCCAGCGACCGAGGACCGCTTAACTATGGCTACACCTTC.

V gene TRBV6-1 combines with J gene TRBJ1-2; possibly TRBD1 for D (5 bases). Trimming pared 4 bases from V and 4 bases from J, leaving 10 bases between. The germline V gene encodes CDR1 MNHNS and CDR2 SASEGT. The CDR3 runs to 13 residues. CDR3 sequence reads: CASSGRQTYGYTF. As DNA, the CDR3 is TGTGCCAGCAGTGGAAGACAGACCTATGGCTACACCTTC.

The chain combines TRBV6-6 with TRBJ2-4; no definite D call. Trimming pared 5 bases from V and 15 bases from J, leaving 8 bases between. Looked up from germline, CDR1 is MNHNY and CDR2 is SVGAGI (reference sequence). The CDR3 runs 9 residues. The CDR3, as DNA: TGTGCCAGCAGTCCCCCCCCGTACTTC. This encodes CASSPPPYF.